This TCR beta chain originates from a study of T cell repertoires in cytomegalovirus infection. Study at large: The public TCR beta signatures pointed to both CMV infection and matching HLA type.

Overall study results and limits: Dominating the ex vivo response were HLA-C-restricted CMV-specific TCR beta clonotypes. People with CMV and the relevant HLA were identified by cumulative public TCR beta family frequency.

In germline, CDR1 is LNHNV, CDR2 YYDKDF (reference sequence). This CDR3 is 16 amino acids long. The germline V and J ends were trimmed by 1 base and 1 base, with 12 bases remaining between them. This clonotype was counted only a few times. Antigen: not known. TCRdb reprocessed the reads via MiXCR and lists one record per CDR3 protein. The table has fewer than 250,000 distinct CDR3 sequences, around 12% seen once. Sequenced material: PBMCs. This clonotype originated in a human donor in good health (CMV status not recorded). Some clones in this sample may be carry-over from other donors' samples. The rearrangement links TRBV15 to TRBJ2-3; D is ambiguous. The CDR3 DNA follows: TGTGCCACCAGCAGAGTTGGGGTTCAGGGCACAGATACGCAGTATTTT. Translation: CATSRVGVQGTDTQYF.